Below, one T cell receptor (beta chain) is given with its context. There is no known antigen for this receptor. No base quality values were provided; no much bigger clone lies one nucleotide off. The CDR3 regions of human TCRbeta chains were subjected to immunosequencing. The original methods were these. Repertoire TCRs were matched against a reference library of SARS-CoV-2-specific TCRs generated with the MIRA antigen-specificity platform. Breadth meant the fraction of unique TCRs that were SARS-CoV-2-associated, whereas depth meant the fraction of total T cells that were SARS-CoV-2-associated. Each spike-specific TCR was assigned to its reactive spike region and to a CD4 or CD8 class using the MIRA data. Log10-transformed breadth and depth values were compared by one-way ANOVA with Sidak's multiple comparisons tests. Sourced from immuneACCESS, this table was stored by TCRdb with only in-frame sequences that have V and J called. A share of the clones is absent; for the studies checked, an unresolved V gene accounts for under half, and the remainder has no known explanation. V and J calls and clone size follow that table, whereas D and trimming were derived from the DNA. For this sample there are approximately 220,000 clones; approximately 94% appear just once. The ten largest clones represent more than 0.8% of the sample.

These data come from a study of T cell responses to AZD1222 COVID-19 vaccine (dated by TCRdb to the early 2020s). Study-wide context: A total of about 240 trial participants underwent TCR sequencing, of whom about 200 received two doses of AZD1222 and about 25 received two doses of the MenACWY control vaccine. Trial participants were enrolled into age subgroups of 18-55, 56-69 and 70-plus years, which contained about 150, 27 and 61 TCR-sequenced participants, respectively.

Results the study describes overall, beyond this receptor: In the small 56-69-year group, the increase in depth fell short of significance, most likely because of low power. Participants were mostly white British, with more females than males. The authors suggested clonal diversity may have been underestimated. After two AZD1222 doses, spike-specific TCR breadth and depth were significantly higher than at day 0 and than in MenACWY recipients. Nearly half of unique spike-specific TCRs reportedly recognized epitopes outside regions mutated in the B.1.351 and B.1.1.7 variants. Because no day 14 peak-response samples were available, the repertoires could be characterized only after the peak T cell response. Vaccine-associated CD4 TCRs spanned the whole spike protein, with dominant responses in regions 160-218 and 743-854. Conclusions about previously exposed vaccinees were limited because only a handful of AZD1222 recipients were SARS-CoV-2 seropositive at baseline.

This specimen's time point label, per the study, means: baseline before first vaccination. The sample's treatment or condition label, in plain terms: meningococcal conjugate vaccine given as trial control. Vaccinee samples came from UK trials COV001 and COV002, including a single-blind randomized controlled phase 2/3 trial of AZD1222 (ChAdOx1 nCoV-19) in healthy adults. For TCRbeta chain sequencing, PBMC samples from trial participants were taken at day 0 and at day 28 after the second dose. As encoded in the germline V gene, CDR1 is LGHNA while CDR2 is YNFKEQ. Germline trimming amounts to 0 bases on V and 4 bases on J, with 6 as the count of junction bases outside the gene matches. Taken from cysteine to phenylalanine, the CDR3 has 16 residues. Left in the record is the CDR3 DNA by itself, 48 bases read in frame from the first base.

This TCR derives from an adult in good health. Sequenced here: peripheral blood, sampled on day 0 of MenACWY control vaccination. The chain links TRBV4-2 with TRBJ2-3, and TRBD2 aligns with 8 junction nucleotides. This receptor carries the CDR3 CASSQEPAGVPDTQYF. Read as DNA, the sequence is TGTGCCAGCAGCCAAGAACCAGCGGGGGTACCAGATACGCAGTATTTT.